This TCR beta chain was sequenced for a study of stem cell transplantation in POMP-related autoinflammatory disease. Overall study findings and caveats: A trend toward lower repertoire diversity and greater clonality appeared in every analyzed T-cell subset of PRAID patients.

Germline loops: CDR1 MDHEN, CDR2 SYDVKM. V was pared by 4 bases and J by 6 bases, with 13 bases between. The length of the CDR3 is 14 residues. Assay: immunoSEQ multiplex PCR; the TCRdb copy retains only in-frame clones and omits some. The sample holds tens of thousands of clones; approximately 91% are singletons and the top ten take roughly 0.7%. On this clone itself: Its antigen is currently unknown.

Sequenced here: CD4+ T cells from PBMCs, sampled after stem cell transplantation. The sequence was collected from a human patient with POMP-related autoinflammation and immune dysregulation (PRAID). Some of these T cells may belong to the graft donor. V and J are TRBV28 and TRBJ2-4; D perhaps matches TRBD2 (5 bases). The chain's CDR3 is CASSSRTVVNIQYF. The CDR3, as DNA: TGTGCCAGCAGTTCCCGGACTGTTGTAAACATTCAGTACTTC.